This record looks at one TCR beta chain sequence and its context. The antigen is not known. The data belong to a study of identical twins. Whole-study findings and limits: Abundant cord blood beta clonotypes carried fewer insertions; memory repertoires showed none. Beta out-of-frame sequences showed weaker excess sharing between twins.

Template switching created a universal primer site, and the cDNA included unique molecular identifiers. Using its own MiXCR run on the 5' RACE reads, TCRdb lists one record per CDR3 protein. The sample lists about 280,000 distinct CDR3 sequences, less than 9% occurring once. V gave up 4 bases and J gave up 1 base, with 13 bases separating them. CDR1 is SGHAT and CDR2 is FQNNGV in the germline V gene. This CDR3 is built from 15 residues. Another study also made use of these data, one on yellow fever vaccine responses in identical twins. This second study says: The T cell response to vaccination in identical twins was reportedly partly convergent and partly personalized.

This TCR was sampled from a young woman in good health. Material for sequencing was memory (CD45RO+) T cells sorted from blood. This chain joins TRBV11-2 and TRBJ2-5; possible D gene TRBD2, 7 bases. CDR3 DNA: TGTGCCAGCAGCTCCTGGGGGGGGCCCCAAGAGACCCAGTACTTC. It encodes CASSSWGGPQETQYF. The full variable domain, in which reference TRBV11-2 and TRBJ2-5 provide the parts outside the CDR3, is EAGVAQSPRYKIIEKRQSVAFWCNPISGHATLYWYQQILGQGPKLLIQFQNNGVVDDSQLPKDRFSAERLKGVDSTLKIQPAKLEDSAVYLCASSSWGGPQETQYFGPGTRLLVL.